These 6 T cell receptor beta chains were sequenced from one sample in a study of T cells in Graves' hyperthyroidism and ophthalmopathy. Amplification of TCR beta CDR3 regions used RNA as the template. Carried out on the TCR CDR3, a first-round RT-PCR used the HTBI primer set. TCRdb reprocessed the multiplex PCR reads via MiXCR and lists one record per CDR3 protein. The table lists 400,000 or so distinct CDR3 sequences, roughly 15% of them singletons. The sequenced material came from blood. These receptors originate from a woman aged 25 to 39 with Graves' ophthalmopathy.

This clonotype was observed many times. The chain employs TRBV30 and TRBJ1-1, with 9 bases aligning to TRBD1. Germline V CDR1 and CDR2: GTSNPN, SVGIG (reference sequence). This CDR3 contains 14 residues. With 3 bases clipped from V and 3 bases from J, the junction kept 5 bases outside the gene matches. The CDR3 DNA reads as TGTGCCTGGAGGAGATGGACAGGGGACACTGAAGCTTTCTTT. This translates into CAWRRWTGDTEAFF.

Ten or more counts support this clonotype. V usage is TRBV11-3 and J usage is TRBJ2-7; 7 bases line up with TRBD2. V shed 2 bases and J 4 bases; nucleotides not matched to a gene: 5. Germline V lookup: CDR1 SGHNT, CDR2 YENEEA. This CDR3 has 14 residues. The CDR3 sequence: CASSLSRGVYEQYF. The DNA for the CDR3 is TGTGCCAGCAGCTTAAGCCGGGGGGTATACGAGCAGTACTTC.

This chain connects TRBV4-2 to TRBJ2-7, with 8 bases matching TRBD1. From germline, CDR1 is LGHNA and CDR2 YNFKEQ. Trimming removed 0 bases from V and 6 bases from J; junction bases left unmatched: 10. CDR3 length: 16 amino acids. CDR3 sequence reads: CASSQDFRDRFPEQYF. CDR3 sequence (DNA): TGTGCCAGCAGCCAAGATTTCCGGGACAGGTTTCCCGAGCAGTACTTC.

This clonotype was observed at least ten times. J is TRBJ2-7 and V is TRBV2; TRBD1 matches at 9 bases. Trimming took 6 bases from V and 3 from J; bases not matched to a gene: 9. CDR3 length: 15 residues. Germline assignment: CDR1 SNHLY and CDR2 FYNNEI. The CDR3 bases are TGTGCCAGCAGCGACGTGGGACAGGGATTCTACGAGCAGTACTTC. Translation gives CASSDVGQGFYEQYF.

The sample holds many counts of this clonotype. This chain joins TRBV24-1 and TRBJ2-1; perhaps TRBD1 as D (6 bases). V lost 3 bases and J 0 bases, leaving 14 bases between the germline ends. The CDR3 spans 17 residues. Germline CDR1 and CDR2: KGHDR and SFDVKD. In nucleotides, the CDR3 is TGTGCCACCAGTGATCCCTCTAGAGGGGGCTCCTACAATGAGCAGTTCTTC. Its protein is CATSDPSRGGSYNEQFF.

This clonotype showed up many times. The CDR3 nucleotides read TGTGCCAGCAGCTTAGCCGGTCGAGATATTCGCAATGAGCAGTTCTTC. This codes for CASSLAGRDIRNEQFF. The chain links TRBV7-6 to TRBJ2-1; unclear D gene. This CDR3 comprises 16 residues. From germline, CDR1 is SGHVS and CDR2 FNYEAQ. Trimming pared 0 bases from V and 6 bases from J, leaving 15 bases between. Supplemented by reference TRBV7-6 and TRBJ2-1, the full variable domain reads GAGVSQSPRYKVTKRGQDVALRCDPISGHVSLYWYRQALGQGPEFLTYFNYEAQQDKSGLPNDRFSAERPEGSISTLTIQRTEQRDSAMYRCASSLAGRDIRNEQFFGPGTRLTVL.